This paragraph reports one T cell receptor beta chain. These data belong to a study of blood T cell repertoires in COVID-19. Study context: Specimens from acute and convalescent COVID-19 originated in the United States, Italy and Spain. Sources were T cells, B-cell-depleted T cells, or PBMCs; the material itself was cDNA or gDNA.

The CDR3 spans 13 residues. Germline V gives CDR1 SGHTA, CDR2 FQGNSA. J gave up 7 bases and V 7 bases, and 6 bases lay outside the gene matches. Authors' processing steps: Reference gene primer amplification in the assay estimated nucleated cell counts. The assay was immunoSEQ multiplex PCR, and TCRdb's table has in-frame clones only and misses some. V and J calls and clone size follow that table, whereas D and trimming were derived from the DNA. The top ten hold 20% to 25% of the sample, which has some 80,000 clones, 84% seen once. The sequence was obtained from a woman between 50 and 59 years old with acute or convalescent COVID-19. The specimen sequenced was peripheral blood. The chain joins TRBV7-2 to TRBJ2-7; 11 bases are shared with TRBD1. CDR3 in amino acids: CASNGQGAGEQYF. CDR3 nucleotides: TGTGCCAGCAACGGACAGGGGGCAGGGGAGCAGTACTTC.